The 24 T cell receptor beta chains listed next were all sequenced from one sample in a study of vaccination effects on CD4 cells after COVID-19. Generated by immunoSEQ multiplex PCR, the TCRdb table keeps only in-frame clones and is missing some. The sample contains fewer than 40,000 clones, roughly four fifths of which appear only once. Sequencing in the ViraFEST assay came after antigen-specific CD4+ T cells had been expanded with viral peptide pools, which were used to stimulate PBMC. The authors isolated CD4+ T cells after 10 days of culture. As their vaccination, participants received two doses of either BNT162b2 or mRNA-1273. These TCRs' antigens remain unknown. The starting material was CD4+ T cells from PBMCs cultured with HCoV-NL63 spike peptides, obtained after COVID-19 vaccination. The receptors originated from a human donor who received a COVID-19 vaccine. Some clones in this sample may be carry-over from other donors' samples.

V gene TRBV6-1 combines with J gene TRBJ2-7, with D perhaps given as TRBD1 or TRBD2 (5 bases each). Germline V lookup: CDR1 MNHNS, CDR2 SASEGT. CDR3 length: 15 residues. Trimming cost V 2 bases and J 0 bases, with 11 bases left between them. The CDR3 loop is CASSEMFGGSYEQYV. The DNA of the CDR3 is TGTGCCAGCAGTGAAATGTTTGGGGGCTCCTACGAGCAGTACGTC.

The chain recombines TRBV6-6 with TRBJ1-2; 7 bases map to TRBD1. The CDR3 totals 14 residues. CDR1 and CDR2 (germline): MNHNY, SVGAGI (reference sequence). V lost 6 bases to trimming and J lost 3 bases; unmatched junction nucleotides: 7. CDR3 in amino acids: CASRLQGSDYGYTF. CDR3 sequence (DNA): TGTGCCAGCAGACTACAGGGGTCAGACTATGGCTACACCTTC.

The chain uses TRBV13 and TRBJ2-2, with unresolved D. Germline lookup yields CDR1 PRHDT and CDR2 FYEKMQ (reference sequence). The CDR3 has 14 residues. The ends were cut back, 5 bases at V and 4 bases at J, with 11 bases in the middle. CDR3 sequence reads: CASSPRHITGELFF. The CDR3 DNA is TGTGCCAGCAGCCCCCGACACATCACCGGGGAGCTGTTTTTT.

The rearrangement links TRBV15 to TRBJ2-5, with 8 bases identical to TRBD1. The CDR3 sequence is 17 residues long. Germline V gene lookup returns CDR1 LNHNV and CDR2 YYDKDF (reference sequence). V was clipped by 2 bases and J by 5 bases; unmatched bases: 13. The CDR3 loop reads CATSRSQRTGYGETQYF. In nucleotides, the CDR3 is TGTGCCACCAGCAGATCTCAAAGGACAGGGTATGGGGAGACCCAGTACTTC.

This chain connects TRBV2 to TRBJ1-1; tentatively, D is TRBD1 (5 bases). Trimming took 4 bases from V and 4 from J, leaving 13 bases between them. Germline V lookup: CDR1 SNHLY, CDR2 FYNNEI. The CDR3 spans 14 residues. The CDR3, as DNA: TGTGCCAGCAGTGTGGCGGATAGGGGCACTGAAGCTTTCTTT. As protein: CASSVADRGTEAFF.

This clone was counted between two and nine times. The V and J genes are TRBV19 and TRBJ1-5; TRBD1 is a possible D gene (5 bases). The CDR3 spans 15 residues. Germline loops: CDR1 LNHDA, CDR2 SQIVND (reference sequence). The V gene lost 6 bases and the J gene lost 8 bases, with 20 bases spanning the gap. The CDR3 here is CASSKLGTPREPQHF. CDR3 sequence (DNA): TGTGCCAGTAGCAAACTAGGGACGCCAAGAGAGCCCCAGCATTTT.

The chain is built from TRBV18 and TRBJ1-5, with TRBD1 matching 10 bases. The CDR3 spans 15 residues. The junction had 8 bases not matched to a gene; V was cut back by 6 bases and J by 6 bases. Germline loops: CDR1 KGHSH, CDR2 LQKENI. CDR3 nucleotide sequence: TGTGCCAGCTCGCCGACGGGACAGGGGCTTCAGCCCCAGCATTTT. This sequence encodes CASSPTGQGLQPQHF.

This clone has more than one count but fewer than ten. The chain couples TRBV2 to TRBJ2-2; the match to TRBD2 covers 7 bases. V was pared by 7 bases and J by 6 bases, with 8 bases of the junction left unmatched. This CDR3 is built from 14 residues. Germline V gene sequence: CDR1 SNHLY, CDR2 FYNNEI. The CDR3 sequence: CASMDGRGAGELFF. Here the CDR3 DNA reads TGTGCCAGCATGGACGGACGGGGGGCCGGGGAGCTGTTTTTT.

The chain links TRBV12-3 or TRBV12-4 to TRBJ1-1; possibly TRBD1 for D (6 bases). CDR3 length equals 13 residues. Trimming left V 4 bases short and J 11 bases short, with 17 bases between. The CDR3 DNA reads TGTGCCAGCAGTTCAACCATCAACAGGGCGGCTTTCTTT. It yields the protein CASSSTINRAAFF.

V usage is TRBV3-1 (or the pseudogene TRBV3-2) and J usage is TRBJ2-1, with 7 nucleotides matching TRBD2. Germline CDR1 is LGHDT and CDR2 is YNNKEL (reference sequence). This CDR3 is built from 13 residues. The J segment lost 13 bases and the V segment lost 0 bases, leaving 6 bases of the junction unmatched. The CDR3 coding sequence is TGTGCCAGCAGCCAAGATTTTGGGAGGGGTCAGTTCTTC. Translating gives CASSQDFGRGQFF.

The rearrangement uses TRBV9 and TRBJ2-3; D is undetermined. The CDR3 runs to 14 residues. Germline V gene lookup returns CDR1 SGDLS and CDR2 YYNGEE. V lost 2 bases and J 3 bases, leaving 10 bases between the germline ends. CDR3 amino acids: CASSVPAETDTQYF. As DNA, the CDR3 is TGTGCCAGCAGCGTTCCGGCAGAAACAGATACGCAGTATTTT.

This clone came up a few times. The chain carries TRBV18 and TRBJ2-2; TRBD2 is a possible D gene (5 bases). V lost 2 bases and J 7 bases, leaving 11 bases between the germline ends. Germline CDR1 reads KGHSH; CDR2 reads LQKENI. The CDR3 loop spans 14 amino acids. CDR3 nucleotides: TGTGCCAGCTCACCATCTCTTGCGGGCGGGGAGCTGTTTTTT. Translation gives CASSPSLAGGELFF.

The V gene is TRBV9, the J gene TRBJ2-1; possible D gene TRBD1, 6 bases. The CDR3 sequence is 16 residues long. V dropped 1 base and J dropped 2 bases, with 13 bases sitting between them. Germline CDR1 and CDR2: SGDLS and YYNGEE. The CDR3 nucleotides read TGTGCCAGCAGCGTACTTGGACAGCTAACCTACAATGAGCAGTTCTTC. Its protein is CASSVLGQLTYNEQFF.

The rearrangement joins TRBV6-5 to TRBJ1-2; D ambiguous. There are 14 residues in the CDR3. CDR1 and CDR2 from the germline V gene are MNHEY and SVGAGI. The V gene lost 7 bases and the J gene lost 8 bases, with 20 bases spanning the gap. CDR3 in DNA: TGTGCCAGCACGAATCCCTCCGCTGCTTGGGGCTACACCTTC. Translating it yields CASTNPSAAWGYTF.

The CDR3 is CASRLRGAYEQYF. CDR3 DNA: TGTGCCAGCAGGCTTCGGGGTGCCTACGAGCAGTACTTC. The chain has TRBV7-8 and TRBJ2-7; possibly TRBD2 for D (5 bases). The CDR3 is 13 residues long. V lost 6 bases, J lost 2 bases, and 11 bases lay in between. Germline assignment: CDR1 SGHVS and CDR2 FQNEAQ. The full variable domain, rest sourced from reference TRBV7-8 and TRBJ2-7, is GAGVSQSPRYKVAKRGQDVALRCDPISGHVSLFWYQQALGQGPEFLTYFQNEAQLDKSGLPSDRFFAERPEGSVSTLKIQRTQQEDSAVYLCASRLRGAYEQYFGPGTRLTVT.

This chain connects TRBV3-1 (or the pseudogene TRBV3-2) to TRBJ1-3, with a weak D call TRBD1 (5 bases). This CDR3 has 15 residues. The germline V gene has CDR1 LGHDT and CDR2 YNNKEL (reference sequence). V lost 4 bases to trimming and J lost 0 bases, with 10 bases between them. DNA for the CDR3: TGTGCCAGCAGCCGACAGCAGTACTCTGGAAACACCATATATTTT. The encoded protein is CASSRQQYSGNTIYF.

The rearrangement uses TRBV2 and TRBJ2-3; D is unresolved. Germline values: CDR1 SNHLY, CDR2 FYNNEI. With 3 bases removed from V and 3 bases from J, the gap between germline ends came to 4 bases. There are 12 residues in the CDR3. CDR3 loop: CASSDRTDTQYF. The CDR3 nucleotides are TGTGCCAGCAGTGATCGAACAGATACGCAGTATTTT.

The gene calls are TRBV4-1 and TRBJ2-6; the match to TRBD1 covers 8 bases. Germline V gives CDR1 MGHRA, CDR2 YSYEKL. The CDR3 is made up of 18 amino acids. V lost 3 bases, J lost 4 bases, and 11 bases stayed unmatched. CDR3 bases: TGCGCCAGCAGCCACATTACAGGGGGAAGTTCGGGGGCCAACGTCCTGACTTTC. It is translated as CASSHITGGSSGANVLTF.

The chain uses TRBV6-5 and TRBJ1-4; the D gene is possibly TRBD1 (6 bases). The CDR3 sequence is 13 residues long. Germline V lookup: CDR1 MNHEY, CDR2 SVGAGI. Trimming took off 4 bases at V and 8 bases at J, with 11 bases between the two ends. In DNA form, the CDR3 reads TGTGCCAGCAGTTTAACAGGGCGAGAAAAACTGTTTTTT. Protein: CASSLTGREKLFF.

The chain has TRBV29-1 and TRBJ2-5, with 15 bases matching TRBD2. In germline, CDR1 is SQVTM, CDR2 ANQGSEA. The V and J ends lost 7 bases and 2 bases, in that order; junction bases with no gene match: 5. This CDR3 region has 15 residues. CDR3 in amino acids: CSAGTSGGRQETQYF. CDR3 sequence (DNA): TGCAGCGCCGGGACTAGCGGGGGGCGACAAGAGACCCAGTACTTC.

The CDR3 reads CASSVVSGTGELFF. The CDR3 DNA is TGTGCCAGCAGCGTAGTTAGCGGAACCGGGGAGCTGTTTTTT. J is TRBJ2-2 and V is TRBV9, with a weak D call TRBD2 (6 bases). The CDR3 contains 14 residues. V was clipped by 0 bases and J by 5 bases, with 8 bases between them. From germline, CDR1 is SGDLS and CDR2 YYNGEE.

This chain uses TRBV7-8 with TRBJ2-1; D possibly matches TRBD1 or TRBD2 (6 bases each). The germline V gene encodes CDR1 SGHVS and CDR2 FQNEAQ. The V end lost 2 bases, the J end lost 5 bases, and 13 bases lay between the germline ends. The CDR3 has 15 amino acids. The CDR3 sequence is CASSLRGANNNEQFF. The DNA of the CDR3 is TGTGCCAGCAGCTTAAGGGGGGCCAACAACAATGAGCAGTTCTTC.

The rearrangement joins TRBV4-3 to TRBJ1-2; tentative D call: TRBD1 (5 bases). V shed 1 base and J shed 2 bases, with 5 bases lying between them. The length of the CDR3 is 13 residues. The germline CDR1 and CDR2 sequences are LGHNA and YSLEER. In DNA, the CDR3 is TGCGCCAGCAGCCAAGGACAGAACTATGGCTACACCTTC. The encoded protein is CASSQGQNYGYTF.

This chain connects TRBV24-1 to TRBJ2-2; 9 bases are a match to TRBD2. There are 16 residues in the CDR3. Germline V gene lookup returns CDR1 KGHDR and CDR2 SFDVKD. The V gene end was trimmed by 6 bases and the J gene end by 5 bases; junction bases not matched to a gene: 9. This chain's CDR3 is CATSPAGGPGTGELFF. The DNA of the CDR3 is TGTGCCACCAGTCCCGCGGGGGGGCCGGGTACCGGGGAGCTGTTTTTT.